This TCR beta chain was recorded in a study of blood T cells in healthy people across ages. Study as a whole: Template switching recovered approximately one barcoded beta molecule for every two T cells.

Peripheral blood from each donor was collected in a volume of approximately 10 milliliters. Study-wide findings and caveats: TCR beta diversity, measured per million T cells, fell in a roughly linear way with age.

The V end lost 3 bases, the J end lost 7 bases, and 9 bases lay between the germline ends. Per germline, CDR1 SGHAT and CDR2 FQNNGV. This CDR3 is built from 12 residues. Details on this clonotype: What it binds is not known.

A second PCR of roughly 7 to 11 cycles used a sample-barcoded 5' primer and a J-beta primer mix. Researchers report that each sample yielded at least 2.5 million CDR3-containing paired-end reads. From the 5' RACE reads, TCRdb called clonotypes with MiXCR, one entry per CDR3 protein. The sample lists roughly 2 million distinct CDR3 sequences, around 48% seen once, with around 2.1% in the top ten. The material sequenced was blood. This clonotype was sampled from a woman between 40 and 55 years old in good health. The V and J genes are TRBV11-2 and TRBJ2-5; D not resolved. This CDR3 reads CASSFQDGTQYF. DNA for the CDR3: TGTGCCAGCAGCTTCCAAGACGGGACCCAGTACTTC.